Below, 22 T cell receptor beta chains from the same sample are listed, as sequenced in a study of blood T cell repertoires in COVID-19. Produced via immunoSEQ multiplex PCR; TCRdb's table is partial and in-frame only. The table includes about 220,000 clones, around 84% detected once. The sequenced sample consisted of peripheral blood. The receptor set was obtained from a woman in her sixties or seventies who had recovered from COVID-19.

This chain connects TRBV29-1 to TRBJ1-4; TRBD1 matches 8 bases. CDR3 length: 13 residues. Germline CDR1 SQVTM, CDR2 ANQGSEA. The ends lost 7 bases at V and 6 bases at J; junction bases unmatched: 7. Here the CDR3 reads CSGTGGGYEKLFF. DNA for the CDR3: TGCAGCGGAACAGGGGGTGGTTATGAAAAACTGTTTTTT.

The chain recombines TRBV11-3 with TRBJ2-5; 9 bases line up with TRBD2. The CDR3 loop spans 16 amino acids. Looked up from germline, CDR1 is SGHNT and CDR2 is YENEEA. V lost 1 base to trimming and J lost 4 bases; unmatched junction nucleotides: 7. The DNA for the CDR3 is TGTGCCAGCAGCTTAGGTCTGCGGGGGGGCGTAGAGACCCAGTACTTC. As protein: CASSLGLRGGVETQYF.

This clone was recorded only once. This chain connects TRBV7-9 to TRBJ1-1, with D uncertain. Trimming left V 6 bases short and J 1 base short, with 9 bases between. Germline V gene data show CDR1 as SEHNR and CDR2 as FQNEAQ (reference sequence). The CDR3 consists of 13 residues. CDR3 in amino acids: CASRFATNTEAFF. CDR3 bases: TGTGCCAGCAGGTTCGCTACGAACACTGAAGCTTTCTTT.

This CDR3 reads CATGERGDTDTQYF. Here the CDR3 DNA reads TGCGCCACGGGCGAGCGGGGCGACACAGATACGCAGTATTTT. The rearrangement joins TRBV5-1 to TRBJ2-3; TRBD2 matches 7 bases. With 9 bases clipped from V and 2 bases from J, the junction kept 9 bases outside the gene matches. The CDR3 length is 14 residues. Germline V lookup: CDR1 SGHRS, CDR2 YFSETQ.

V is TRBV29-1 and J is TRBJ2-3; maybe TRBD1 (6 bases). V lost 7 bases and J 0 bases, leaving 14 bases between the germline ends. This CDR3 contains 14 residues. Germline V gene sequence: CDR1 SQVTM, CDR2 ANQGSEA. The chain's CDR3 is CSATGQSSTDTQYF. The CDR3, as DNA: TGCAGCGCAACCGGACAGTCTAGCACAGATACGCAGTATTTT.

This rearrangement joins TRBV4-1 to TRBJ1-3, with D unclear. Germline values: CDR1 MGHRA, CDR2 YSYEKL. Trimming stripped 1 base from V and 5 bases from J, with 15 bases between. This CDR3 has 16 amino acids. DNA of the CDR3: TGCGCCAGCAGCCAAGTGTCTCTGTATCCTCGAAACACCATATATTTT. It specifies CASSQVSLYPRNTIYF.

CDR3 sequence reads: CASSLVDSGTDTQYF. Written as DNA, the CDR3 is TGTGCCAGCAGCTTGGTTGATAGCGGCACAGATACGCAGTATTTT. The V call is TRBV5-4, the J call TRBJ2-3; D perhaps matches TRBD2 (5 bases). This CDR3 spans 15 amino acids. The ends were cut back, 0 bases at V and 1 base at J, with 9 bases in the middle. The V gene's germline CDR1 is SGHNT and CDR2 YYREEE (reference sequence).

This chain links TRBV18 with TRBJ2-5, with a possible D match to TRBD2 (5 bases). The CDR3 runs 13 residues. V was cut by 2 bases and J by 13 bases, with 17 bases left in between. The germline gives CDR1 KGHSH, CDR2 LQKENI. CDR3 bases: TGTGCCAGCTCACCATTGGAGTGGGAGAGATGGTACTTC. It codes for CASSPLEWERWYF.

The chain has TRBV7-3 and TRBJ1-2; TRBD1 aligns across 9 bases. V lost 5 bases to trimming and J lost 8 bases; unmatched junction nucleotides: 15. The CDR3 runs to 16 residues. Germline loops: CDR1 SGHTA, CDR2 FQGTGA. CDR3 bases: TGTGCCAGCAGCCCGCGTCCCGGGACAGGGTTGGAAGGCTACACCTTC. Protein: CASSPRPGTGLEGYTF.

This sequence joins TRBV2 and TRBJ1-1; perhaps TRBD1 as D (6 bases). The length of the CDR3 is 12 residues. V dropped 5 bases and J dropped 3 bases, with 7 bases sitting between them. CDR1 is SNHLY and CDR2 is FYNNEI in the germline V gene. DNA for the CDR3: TGTGCCAGCAGTAGGGGGTACACTGAAGCTTTCTTT. It specifies CASSRGYTEAFF. Combining the CDR3 with reference TRBV2 and TRBJ1-1 gives the whole variable domain EPEVTQTPSHQVTQMGQEVILRCVPISNHLYFYWYRQILGQKVEFLVSFYNNEISEKSEIFDDQFSVERPDGSNFTLKIRSTKLEDSAMYFCASSRGYTEAFFGQGTRLTVV.

This chain connects TRBV5-1 to TRBJ2-5; TRBD2 aligns across 7 bases. Germline V gene sequence: CDR1 SGHRS, CDR2 YFSETQ. With 4 bases clipped from V and 4 bases from J, the junction kept 7 bases outside the gene matches. This CDR3 has 14 residues. The CDR3 sequence: CASSGEGHGETQYF. The CDR3 DNA is TGCGCCAGCAGCGGGGAGGGGCATGGAGAGACCCAGTACTTC.

The chain uses TRBV7-2 and TRBJ2-1; 11 bases agree with TRBD2. V shed 6 bases and J 4 bases; nucleotides not matched to a gene: 11. Germline assignment: CDR1 SGHTA and CDR2 FQGNSA. This CDR3 region has 17 residues. CDR3 DNA: TGTGCCAGCAGGTTACCGAGGGGACTAGCGGATTACAATGAGCAGTTCTTC. Translation: CASRLPRGLADYNEQFF. Drawing the rest from reference TRBV7-2 and TRBJ2-1, the complete variable domain is GAGVSQSPSNKVTEKGKDVELRCDPISGHTALYWYRQSLGQGLEFLIYFQGNSAPDKSGLPSDRFSAERTGGSVSTLTIQRTQQEDSAVYLCASRLPRGLADYNEQFFGPGTRLTVL.

The chain links TRBV5-6 to TRBJ1-1; weak D call: TRBD1 (5 bases). The CDR3 loop spans 14 amino acids. V lost 0 bases to trimming and J lost 11 bases, with 17 bases between them. In germline, CDR1 is SGHDT, CDR2 YYEEEE. CDR3 loop: CASSLAGGFGRAFF. The CDR3 DNA follows: TGTGCCAGCAGCTTGGCCGGGGGTTTTGGTAGGGCTTTCTTT.

V is TRBV20-1 and J is TRBJ2-7; 7 positions agree with TRBD2. Trimming removed 4 bases from V and 4 bases from J; junction bases left unmatched: 1. CDR1 DFQATT and CDR2 SNEGSKA come from the germline V gene (reference sequence). The CDR3 length is 11 residues. This CDR3 reads CSATAGYEQYF. CDR3 sequence (DNA): TGCAGTGCTACAGCGGGGTACGAGCAGTACTTC.

V and J are TRBV12-3 or TRBV12-4 and TRBJ1-2, with TRBD1 as a possible D gene (6 bases). V was cut by 2 bases and J by 10 bases, with 8 bases left in between. This CDR3 spans 11 amino acids. CDR3 coding DNA: TGTGCCAGCAGTTTAACAGGGTCCTACACCTTC. The encoded protein is CASSLTGSYTF.

The rearrangement joins TRBV9 to TRBJ1-1, with D maybe TRBD1 (6 bases). The germline V gene encodes CDR1 SGDLS and CDR2 YYNGEE. V lost 0 bases and J lost 0, with 9 bases in between. The CDR3 runs to 15 residues. CDR3 in DNA: TGTGCCAGCAGCGTAGGGGGGCAGGTGAACACTGAAGCTTTCTTT. This encodes CASSVGGQVNTEAFF.

The CDR3 protein is CASSQEESYGYTF. The CDR3 nucleotides are TGTGCCAGCAGTCAGGAGGAAAGCTATGGCTACACCTTC. V is TRBV3-1 (or the pseudogene TRBV3-2) and J is TRBJ1-2; D gene ambiguous. Trimming took 6 bases from V and 4 from J, leaving 12 bases between them. The CDR3 sequence is 13 residues long. Germline CDR1 is LGHDT and CDR2 is YNNKEL (reference sequence).

The chain couples TRBV3-1 (or the pseudogene TRBV3-2) to TRBJ2-3; TRBD2 matches 8 bases. Per the germline V gene, CDR1 is LGHDT and CDR2 is YNNKEL (reference sequence). This CDR3 contains 15 residues. With V trimmed by 5 bases and J by 0 bases, 4 bases remained unmatched. The CDR3 coding sequence is TGTGCCAGCAGCAGGGTAGCGGGGAGCACAGATACGCAGTATTTT. This sequence encodes CASSRVAGSTDTQYF.

This chain uses TRBV2 with TRBJ1-1; 9 bases fit TRBD1. The CDR3 runs 13 residues. Germline CDR1 reads SNHLY; CDR2 reads FYNNEI. V lost 7 bases, J lost 6 bases, and 6 bases stayed unmatched. DNA for the CDR3: TGTGCCAGCACCCCACAGGGGGCCGCTGAAGCTTTCTTT. It encodes CASTPQGAAEAFF.

The V call is TRBV6-5, the J call TRBJ1-5, with a tentative D call TRBD1 (6 bases). V lost 5 bases and J 4 bases, leaving 9 bases between the germline ends. Germline assignment: CDR1 MNHEY and CDR2 SVGAGI. The CDR3 length is 13 residues. CDR3: CASSQQGNQPQHF. The CDR3, as DNA: TGTGCCAGCAGTCAACAGGGAAATCAGCCCCAGCATTTT.

The genes are TRBV19 and TRBJ1-1, with D possibly matching TRBD1 (6 bases). The germline V gene encodes CDR1 LNHDA and CDR2 SQIVND (reference sequence). V dropped 4 bases and J dropped 6 bases, with 15 bases sitting between them. The CDR3 is made up of 14 amino acids. The CDR3 region has the DNA TGTGCCAGTAGTAATACAGGGAGTGGAGCTGAAGCTTTCTTT. The encoded protein is CASSNTGSGAEAFF.

This clone has only one observation. The chain joins TRBV6-5 to TRBJ1-1; D is possibly TRBD1 (6 bases). The germline V gene has CDR1 MNHEY and CDR2 SVGAGI. Between the trimmed V and J ends, which lost 2 bases and 5 bases, there was a span of 9 bases. This CDR3 contains 13 residues. This CDR3 is CASSYEGETEAFF. The CDR3 DNA reads as TGTGCCAGCAGTTACGAGGGGGAAACTGAAGCTTTCTTT.